Below, 18 T cell receptor beta chains from the same sample are listed, as sequenced in a study of cytomegalovirus exposure and HLA in healthy donors (TCRdb year 2017). Receptor amplification or capture employed the immunoSEQ multiplex PCR assay. A mixture of 60 forward primers for TCR Vbeta segments and 13 reverse primers for TCR Jbeta segments was used in the multiplex PCR. TCRdb mirrors the immuneACCESS table, restricted to in-frame sequences. Some clones are absent from its copies; in checked studies, under half trace to an unresolved V gene, and the reason for the others is unknown. The sample's records list about 92,000 clones. Of the sample, approximately 15% is held by the ten largest clones. Sequenced: PBMCs. These receptors all come from a man aged 50 to 60 in good health and CMV-seropositive.

The chain couples TRBV29-1 to TRBJ1-1; TRBD1 aligns across 9 bases. V trimming: 6 bases; J trimming: 3 bases; junction bases outside the gene matches: 5. CDR1 is SQVTM and CDR2 is ANQGSEA in the germline V gene. This CDR3 contains 13 residues. The CDR3 DNA reads TGCAGCGTGGGGGGACAGGGCTACACTGAAGCTTTCTTT. Protein: CSVGGQGYTEAFF.

The genes are TRBV6-5 and TRBJ1-2; D not resolved. V shed 4 bases and J shed 3 bases, with 9 bases lying between them. CDR3 length equals 13 residues. The germline V gene encodes CDR1 MNHEY and CDR2 SVGAGI. In nucleotides, the CDR3 is TGTGCCAGCAGTTCGGGGATCTACTATGGCTACACCTTC. Translating gives CASSSGIYYGYTF.

The J gene is TRBJ2-7, the V gene TRBV4-3, with TRBD1 matching 8 bases. The CDR3 is 15 amino acids. Unmatched junction bases numbered 8, after V lost 3 bases and J lost 4 bases. The V gene's germline CDR1 is LGHNA and CDR2 YSLEER. The CDR3 is CASSQVQGDSYEQYF. CDR3 DNA sequence: TGCGCCAGCAGCCAGGTACAGGGGGACAGTTACGAGCAGTACTTC.

This chain connects TRBV9 to TRBJ1-2, with a tentative D call TRBD1 (5 bases). V lost 3 bases, J lost 4 bases, and 7 bases lay in between. The germline V gene encodes CDR1 SGDLS and CDR2 YYNGEE. The CDR3 length is 12 residues. The CDR3 DNA is TGTGCCAGCAGCGGGACAACCTATGGCTACACCTTC. Its translation: CASSGTTYGYTF.

The V gene is TRBV7-9, the J gene TRBJ2-1; a weak D match, TRBD2 (6 bases). Trimming left V 5 bases short and J 2 bases short, with 10 bases between. CDR3 length: 14 residues. Germline V gene sequence: CDR1 SEHNR, CDR2 FQNEAQ (reference sequence). The CDR3 sequence is CASSRGLTYNEQFF. The CDR3 DNA reads TGTGCCAGCAGCCGAGGACTAACCTACAATGAGCAGTTCTTC.

J is TRBJ2-1 and V is TRBV19; 9 bases match TRBD2. Germline V gene data show CDR1 as LNHDA and CDR2 as SQIVND (reference sequence). The CDR3 spans 15 residues. V was clipped by 10 bases and J by 7 bases; unmatched bases: 14. Here the CDR3 reads CATHPGLAKGNEQFF. CDR3 sequence (DNA): TGTGCCACCCACCCGGGACTAGCCAAAGGTAATGAGCAGTTCTTC.

The rearrangement links TRBV11-2 to TRBJ2-4; D perhaps matches TRBD1 (6 bases). The CDR3 runs to 16 residues. CDR1 is SGHAT, CDR2 FQNNGV, per germline. V lost 4 bases and J lost 0, with 13 bases in between. The CDR3 reads CASSSHRGLAKNIQYF. The CDR3 DNA is TGTGCCAGCAGCTCCCATAGGGGGTTAGCCAAAAACATTCAGTACTTC.

This chain joins TRBV19 and TRBJ1-1; 12 bases align to TRBD1. Germline CDR1 LNHDA, CDR2 SQIVND (reference sequence). The CDR3 has 16 residues. J lost 4 bases, V lost 7 bases, and 10 bases had no gene match. The CDR3 sequence: CASNGGTGGVVTEAFF. DNA for the CDR3: TGTGCCAGTAACGGCGGGACAGGGGGCGTTGTCACTGAAGCTTTCTTT.

This rearrangement joins TRBV5-4 to TRBJ1-2, with 9 bases identical to TRBD1. Germline V gene lookup returns CDR1 SGHNT and CDR2 YYREEE (reference sequence). The CDR3 runs to 15 residues. J gave up 4 bases and V 4 bases, and 8 bases lay outside the gene matches. The CDR3 region has the DNA TGTGCCAGCAGCACCCAGGACAGGGGCGGCTATGGCTACACCTTC. This codes for CASSTQDRGGYGYTF.

The J gene is TRBJ2-2, the V gene TRBV29-1; TRBD1 matches 10 bases. With V trimmed by 6 bases and J by 6 bases, 4 bases remained unmatched. The germline CDR1 and CDR2 sequences are SQVTM and ANQGSEA. This CDR3 is built from 13 residues. In DNA, the CDR3 is TGCAGCGTAGGACAGGGGGAAGCCGGGGAGCTGTTTTTT. This encodes CSVGQGEAGELFF.

This sequence joins TRBV28 and TRBJ1-2; the D gene is possibly TRBD1 (5 bases). Germline values: CDR1 MDHEN, CDR2 SYDVKM. V was clipped by 3 bases and J by 8 bases, with 13 bases between them. The CDR3 has 13 residues. The CDR3 DNA reads as TGTGCCAGCAGTTTCCTCGCCCGGGGGGGCTACACCTTC. Its protein is CASSFLARGGYTF.

V and J are TRBV6-5 and TRBJ1-1; D remains ambiguous. Germline CDR1 reads MNHEY; CDR2 reads SVGAGI. This CDR3 region has 13 residues. V gave up 6 bases and J gave up 2 bases, with 10 bases separating them. The chain's CDR3 is CASREEGNTEAFF. The CDR3 bases are TGTGCCAGCAGGGAGGAGGGAAACACTGAAGCTTTCTTT.

The genes are TRBV4-3 and TRBJ2-1, with TRBD2 matching 10 bases. CDR3 length: 16 residues. The V gene end was trimmed by 0 bases and the J gene end by 8 bases; junction bases not matched to a gene: 7. Per germline, CDR1 LGHNA and CDR2 YSLEER. The CDR3 sequence: CASSQDWASGSYEQFF. For the CDR3, the DNA is TGCGCCAGCAGCCAAGATTGGGCTAGCGGGAGCTATGAGCAGTTCTTC.

The J gene is TRBJ2-1, the V gene TRBV6-1, with 12 positions matching TRBD2. The CDR3 is made up of 16 amino acids. In germline, CDR1 is MNHNS, CDR2 SASEGT. Trimming cost V 2 bases and J 7 bases; bases outside gene matches: 6. CDR3 loop: CASSETSGRPGNEQFF. The CDR3 DNA is TGTGCCAGCAGTGAAACTAGCGGGAGGCCGGGGAATGAGCAGTTCTTC.

The chain couples TRBV6-4 to TRBJ2-1, with 13 nucleotides matching TRBD2. J was trimmed by 5 bases and V by 4 bases; bases with no gene match: 5. The germline CDR1 and CDR2 sequences are MRHNA and SNTAGT. This CDR3 is built from 16 residues. The CDR3 DNA reads TGTGCCAGCAGTGTATCAGGGACTAGCGGGAACAATGAGCAGTTCTTC. Its protein product is CASSVSGTSGNNEQFF.

This chain connects TRBV29-1 to TRBJ1-1, with D hard to call. This CDR3 has 12 residues. V was shortened by 4 bases and J by 2 bases, with 8 bases between the two germline ends. Germline-derived CDR1 and CDR2 are SQVTM and ANQGSEA. Here the CDR3 reads CSVVGPNTEAFF. CDR3 DNA: TGCAGCGTTGTCGGTCCCAACACTGAAGCTTTCTTT.

The V call is TRBV2, the J call TRBJ1-2; possibly TRBD1 for D (5 bases). CDR3 length: 15 residues. CDR1 and CDR2 from the germline V gene are SNHLY and FYNNEI. V dropped 4 bases and J dropped 7 bases, with 19 bases sitting between them. The CDR3: CASSVLSREGSGYTF. CDR3 coding DNA: TGTGCCAGCAGTGTCCTTTCCAGGGAGGGGAGTGGCTACACCTTC.

The chain joins TRBV4-1 to TRBJ2-2, with 10 bases fitting TRBD2. The CDR3 length is 17 residues. V dropped 1 base and J dropped 4; count of bases not matched to a gene: 6. CDR1 is MGHRA, CDR2 YSYEKL, per germline. The CDR3: CASSQVLAGASTGELFF. CDR3 DNA sequence: TGCGCCAGCAGCCAAGTGCTAGCGGGAGCTAGCACCGGGGAGCTGTTTTTT.